One and the same sample provided the 16 T cell receptor beta chains below, sequenced in a study of cytomegalovirus exposure and HLA in healthy donors. 60 Vbeta and 13 Jbeta primers were used in PCR. Clones were read by immunoSEQ multiplex PCR, and TCRdb kept only the in-frame ones, dropping some. Of roughly 140,000 clones in the sample, around 79% were seen once. Sequencing was performed on PBMCs. Receptors were obtained from a man aged 35 to 55 in good health and CMV-seropositive.

The chain carries TRBV4-1 and TRBJ1-2; 8 bases match TRBD1. J was trimmed by 5 bases and V by 3 bases; bases with no gene match: 8. The CDR3 length is 15 residues. CDR1 is MGHRA, CDR2 YSYEKL, per germline. As DNA, the CDR3 is TGCGCCAGCAGCCAGTTGGTGGGGACAGGATATGGCTACACCTTC. It specifies CASSQLVGTGYGYTF.

This clone has more than one count but fewer than ten. The CDR3 region has the DNA TGTGCCAGCAGCCTTAACGAGGGATCCTATGGCTACACCTTC. As protein: CASSLNEGSYGYTF. V usage is TRBV9 and J usage is TRBJ1-2; D is ambiguous. The CDR3 contains 14 residues. The V and J ends lost 4 bases and 4 bases respectively, with 14 bases between them. Germline values: CDR1 SGDLS, CDR2 YYNGEE.

V is TRBV5-1 and J is TRBJ2-7; TRBD2 might be the D (5 bases). This CDR3 is 13 amino acids long. CDR1 is SGHRS, CDR2 YFSETQ, per germline. V dropped 7 bases and J dropped 4 bases, with 15 bases sitting between them. The DNA for the CDR3 is TGCGCCAGCGCCCGGGAAAGAGGGTACGAGCAGTACTTC. Protein: CASARERGYEQYF. Filled out from reference TRBV5-1 and TRBJ2-7, the complete variable domain reads KAGVTQTPRYLIKTRGQQVTLSCSPISGHRSVSWYQQTPGQGLQFLFEYFSETQRNKGNFPGRFSGRQFSNSRSEMNVSTLELGDSALYLCASARERGYEQYFGPGTRLTVT.

This clone was detected only a few times. V gene TRBV7-9 combines with J gene TRBJ2-7; tentatively, D is TRBD2 (5 bases). Germline V gives CDR1 SEHNR, CDR2 FQNEAQ (reference sequence). Trimming removed 1 base at V and 1 base at J, with 8 bases between. This CDR3 contains 14 residues. The CDR3 reads CASSLDLASYEQYF. The CDR3 coding sequence is TGTGCCAGCAGCTTAGATCTAGCATCCTACGAGCAGTACTTC.

Comments on this clone: The germline gene is not matched at one end of the junction; a read error may be the cause. The V call is TRBV7-9, the J call TRBJ1-2; D may be TRBD1 (5 bases). This CDR3 is 12 amino acids long. CDR1 is SEHNR, CDR2 FQNEAQ, per germline (reference sequence). CDR3 DNA sequence: TGTTCCAGCAGCCCCCAGGGTTATGGCTACACCTTC. Translating gives CSSSPQGYGYTF.

This chain connects TRBV2 to TRBJ2-5; a possible D gene is TRBD2 (6 bases). CDR1 is SNHLY, CDR2 FYNNEI, per germline. This CDR3 region has 13 residues. V lost 1 base and J 5 bases, leaving 8 bases between the germline ends. This chain's CDR3 is CASSEGRGETQYF. In nucleotides, the CDR3 is TGTGCCAGCAGTGAAGGGCGGGGCGAGACCCAGTACTTC.

The chain is built from TRBV2 and TRBJ2-3, with D hard to call. The germline V gene has CDR1 SNHLY and CDR2 FYNNEI. This CDR3 is 12 amino acids long. Trimming took off 6 bases at V and 4 bases at J, with 8 bases between the two ends. The CDR3, as DNA: TGTGCCAGCAGCGCGGAAGCAGATACGCAGTATTTT. This sequence encodes CASSAEADTQYF.

This chain joins TRBV7-9 and TRBJ2-5; TRBD1 matches at 7 bases. The length of the CDR3 is 15 residues. CDR1 is SEHNR and CDR2 is FQNEAQ in the germline V gene (reference sequence). Germline trimming cut 4 bases from V and 5 bases from J; bases unmatched to any gene: 10. The CDR3 bases are TGTGCCAGCAGCTCCGCCGGACAGGCGGATGAGACCCAGTACTTC. Translation: CASSSAGQADETQYF.

This clone was counted only a few times. V usage is TRBV28 and J usage is TRBJ1-6, with D hard to call. Between the trimmed V and J ends, which lost 11 bases and 7 bases, there was a span of 12 bases. CDR1 is MDHEN and CDR2 is SYDVKM in the germline V gene. This CDR3 is built from 12 residues. The CDR3 DNA follows: TGTGCCTCCCGGAGGGTCAATTCACCCCTCCACTTT. Translated: CASRRVNSPLHF. The full variable domain, in which reference TRBV28 and TRBJ1-6 provide the parts outside the CDR3, is DVKVTQSSRYLVKRTGEKVFLECVQDMDHENMFWYRQDPGLGLRLIYFSYDVKMKEKGDIPEGYSVSREKKERFSLILESASTNQTSMYLCASRRVNSPLHFGNGTRLTVT.

This clone has only a few counts. CDR3 sequence: CASSLGASGGETQYF. CDR3 nucleotides: TGTGCCAGCAGTTTGGGGGCTAGCGGGGGCGAGACCCAGTACTTC. The gene calls are TRBV27 and TRBJ2-5, with TRBD2 matching 10 bases. The CDR3 loop spans 15 amino acids. Looked up from germline, CDR1 is MNHEY and CDR2 is SMNVEV (reference sequence). After removal of 3 bases from V and 5 bases from J, the junction contained 6 bases not matched to a gene.

This clone occurred a few times. The chain's CDR3 is CASSLVGQGYEKLFF. The CDR3 DNA sequence: TGTGCCAGCAGCTTAGTAGGGCAGGGATATGAAAAACTGTTTTTT. The chain couples TRBV7-2 to TRBJ1-4; maybe TRBD1 (5 bases). This CDR3 spans 15 amino acids. Trimming cost V 1 base and J 6 bases, with 12 bases left between them. Germline V gives CDR1 SGHTA, CDR2 FQGNSA.

The genes are TRBV27 and TRBJ2-6; no definite D call. V was cut by 7 bases and J by 0 bases, with 10 bases left in between. In germline, CDR1 is MNHEY, CDR2 SMNVEV (reference sequence). This CDR3 is 15 amino acids long. As DNA, the CDR3 is TGTGCCAGCACCAAATCGAGCTCTGGGGCCAACGTCCTGACTTTC. As protein: CASTKSSSGANVLTF. The variable domain in full, completed from reference TRBV27 and TRBJ2-6, reads EAQVTQNPRYLITVTGKKLTVTCSQNMNHEYMSWYRQDPGLGLRQIYYSMNVEVTDKGDVPEGYKVSRKEKRNFPLILESPSPNQTSLYFCASTKSSSGANVLTFGAGSRLTVL.

On this clone itself: The same CDR3 also results from other DNA sequences found in this sample. The gene calls are TRBV19 and TRBJ2-7; 7 nucleotides line up with TRBD1. The CDR3 runs 15 residues. Germline CDR1 LNHDA, CDR2 SQIVND (reference sequence). The V segment lost 4 bases and the J segment 2 bases; nucleotides outside the gene matches: 8. The CDR3, as DNA: TGTGCCAGTAGTAAGCGACAGGGACAAGCCTACGAGCAGTACTTC. Protein: CASSKRQGQAYEQYF. Based on the CDR3 plus reference TRBV19 and TRBJ2-7, the full variable domain is DGGITQSPKYLFRKEGQNVTLSCEQNLNHDAMYWYRQDPGQGLRLIYYSQIVNDFQKGDIAEGYSVSREKKESFPLTVTSAQKNPTAFYLCASSKRQGQAYEQYFGPGTRLTVT.

For this clone: At one of its ends the junction is not consistent with the germline gene, which may arise from a read error. The genes are TRBV7-9 and TRBJ1-1; 8 bases map to TRBD1. Germline-derived CDR1 and CDR2 are SEHNR and FQNEAQ (reference sequence). The CDR3 is made up of 14 amino acids. The CDR3 region has the DNA TGTTCCAGCACCCTTAACAGGGGGGACACTGAAGCTTTCTTT. Translated, it gives CSSTLNRGDTEAFF.

This chain joins TRBV5-1 and TRBJ2-2, with 11 bases that match TRBD2. V shed 2 bases, J shed 4 bases, and the junction held 4 bases outside the gene matches. CDR3 length: 16 residues. The germline gives CDR1 SGHRS, CDR2 YFSETQ. The CDR3 region is CASSFLAGGSTGELFF. Written as DNA, the CDR3 is TGCGCCAGCAGCTTTCTAGCGGGAGGTTCCACCGGGGAGCTGTTTTTT.

The rearrangement joins TRBV30 to TRBJ2-6, with D unclear. Germline V gene lookup returns CDR1 GTSNPN and CDR2 SVGIG (reference sequence). This CDR3 has 15 residues. Trimming took 5 bases from V and 0 from J, leaving 11 bases between them. CDR3 loop: CAWGFDNSGANVLTF. The DNA of the CDR3 is TGTGCCTGGGGTTTCGACAACTCTGGGGCCAACGTCCTGACTTTC. The full variable domain, completed using reference TRBV30 and TRBJ2-6, is SQTIHQWPATLVQPVGSPLSLECTVEGTSNPNLYWYRQAAGRGLQLLFYSVGIGQISSEVPQNLSASRPQDRQFILSSKKLLLSDSGFYLCAWGFDNSGANVLTFGAGSRLTVL.